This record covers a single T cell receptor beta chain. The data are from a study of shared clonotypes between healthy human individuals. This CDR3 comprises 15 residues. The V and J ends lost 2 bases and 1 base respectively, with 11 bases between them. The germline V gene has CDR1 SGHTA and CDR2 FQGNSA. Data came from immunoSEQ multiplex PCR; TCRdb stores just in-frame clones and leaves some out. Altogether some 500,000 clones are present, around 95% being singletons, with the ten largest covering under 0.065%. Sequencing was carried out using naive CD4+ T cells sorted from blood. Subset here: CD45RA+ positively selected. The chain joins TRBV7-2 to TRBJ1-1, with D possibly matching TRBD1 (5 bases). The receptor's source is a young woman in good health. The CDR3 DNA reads TGTGCCAGCAGCTTATCGGGACGGACGAACACTGAAGCTTTCTTT. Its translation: CASSLSGRTNTEAFF.